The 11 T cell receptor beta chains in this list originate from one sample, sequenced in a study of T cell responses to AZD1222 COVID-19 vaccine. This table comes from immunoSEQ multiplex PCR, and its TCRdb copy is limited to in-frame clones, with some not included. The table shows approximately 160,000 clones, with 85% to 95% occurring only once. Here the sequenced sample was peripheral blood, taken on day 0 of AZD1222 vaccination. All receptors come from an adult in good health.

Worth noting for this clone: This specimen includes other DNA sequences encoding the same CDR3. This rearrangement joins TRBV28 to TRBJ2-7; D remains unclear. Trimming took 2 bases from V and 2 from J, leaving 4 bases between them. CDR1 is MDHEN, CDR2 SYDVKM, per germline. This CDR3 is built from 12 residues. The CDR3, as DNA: TGTGCCAGCAGTTTAGTAACCTACGAGCAGTACTTC. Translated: CASSLVTYEQYF.

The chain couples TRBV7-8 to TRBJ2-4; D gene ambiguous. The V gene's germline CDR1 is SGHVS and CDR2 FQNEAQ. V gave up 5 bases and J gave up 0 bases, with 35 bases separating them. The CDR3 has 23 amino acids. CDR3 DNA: TGTGCCAGCAGCCCAGAAGGAGAAGGATCAGAGATCCTAAACCGCCTAGCCAAAAACATTCAGTACTTC. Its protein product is CASSPEGEGSEILNRLAKNIQYF.

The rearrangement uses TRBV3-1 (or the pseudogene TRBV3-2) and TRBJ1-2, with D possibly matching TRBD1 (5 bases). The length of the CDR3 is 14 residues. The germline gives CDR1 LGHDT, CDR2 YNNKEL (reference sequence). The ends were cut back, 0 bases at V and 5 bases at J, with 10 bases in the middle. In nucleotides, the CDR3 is TGTGCCAGCAGCCAAGATCAAGGGGCTTATGGCTACACCTTC. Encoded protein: CASSQDQGAYGYTF.

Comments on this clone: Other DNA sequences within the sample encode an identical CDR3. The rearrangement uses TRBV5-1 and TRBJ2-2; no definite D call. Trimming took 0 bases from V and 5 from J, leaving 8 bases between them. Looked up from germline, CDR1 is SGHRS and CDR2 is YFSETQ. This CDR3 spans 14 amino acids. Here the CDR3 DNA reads TGCGCCAGCAGCTTGGGGGTCGGAACCGGGGAGCTGTTTTTT. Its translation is CASSLGVGTGELFF.

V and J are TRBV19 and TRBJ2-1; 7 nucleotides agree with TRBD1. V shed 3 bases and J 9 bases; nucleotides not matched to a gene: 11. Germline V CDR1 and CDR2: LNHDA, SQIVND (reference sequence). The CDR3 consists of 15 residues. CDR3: CASSMTGPGAGEQFF. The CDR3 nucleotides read TGTGCCAGTAGTATGACAGGGCCTGGGGCGGGTGAGCAGTTCTTC.

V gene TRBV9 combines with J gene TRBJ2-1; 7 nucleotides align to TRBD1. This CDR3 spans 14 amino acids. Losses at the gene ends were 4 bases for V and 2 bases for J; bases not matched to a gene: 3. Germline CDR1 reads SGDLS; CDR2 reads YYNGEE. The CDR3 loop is CASSPTGTYNEQFF. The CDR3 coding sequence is TGTGCCAGCAGCCCGACAGGGACCTACAATGAGCAGTTCTTC.

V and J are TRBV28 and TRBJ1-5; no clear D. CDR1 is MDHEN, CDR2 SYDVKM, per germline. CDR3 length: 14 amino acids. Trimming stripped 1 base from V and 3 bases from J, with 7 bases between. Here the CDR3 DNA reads TGTGCCAGCAGTTTATTTTTGGACAATCAGCCCCAGCATTTT. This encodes CASSLFLDNQPQHF.

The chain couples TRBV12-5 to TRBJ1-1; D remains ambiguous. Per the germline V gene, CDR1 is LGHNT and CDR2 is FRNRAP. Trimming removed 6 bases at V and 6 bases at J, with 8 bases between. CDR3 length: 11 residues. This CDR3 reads CASGGNAEAFF. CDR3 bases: TGTGCTAGTGGGGGAAACGCTGAAGCTTTCTTT. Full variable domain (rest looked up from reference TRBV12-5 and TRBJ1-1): DARVTQTPRHKVTEMGQEVTMRCQPILGHNTVFWYRQTMMQGLELLAYFRNRAPLDDSGMPKDRFSAEMPDATLATLKIQPSEPRDSAVYFCASGGNAEAFFGQGTRLTVV.

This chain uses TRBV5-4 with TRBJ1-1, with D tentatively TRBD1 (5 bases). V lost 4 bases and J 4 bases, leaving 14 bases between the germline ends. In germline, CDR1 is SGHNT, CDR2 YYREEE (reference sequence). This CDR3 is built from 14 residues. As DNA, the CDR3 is TGTGCCAGCAGCAATGTCGACAGAGGCACTGAAGCTTTCTTT. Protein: CASSNVDRGTEAFF. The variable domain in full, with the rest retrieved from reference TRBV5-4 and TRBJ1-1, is ETGVTQSPTHLIKTRGQQVTLRCSSQSGHNTVSWYQQALGQGPQFIFQYYREEENGRGNFPPRFSGLQFPNYSSELNVNALELDDSALYLCASSNVDRGTEAFFGQGTRLTVV.

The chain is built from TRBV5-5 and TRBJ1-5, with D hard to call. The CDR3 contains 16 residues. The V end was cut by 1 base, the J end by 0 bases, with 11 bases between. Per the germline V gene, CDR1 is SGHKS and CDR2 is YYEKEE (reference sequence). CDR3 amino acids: CASSLQTAYSNQPQHF. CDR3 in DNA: TGTGCCAGCAGCTTGCAGACGGCTTATAGCAATCAGCCCCAGCATTTT.

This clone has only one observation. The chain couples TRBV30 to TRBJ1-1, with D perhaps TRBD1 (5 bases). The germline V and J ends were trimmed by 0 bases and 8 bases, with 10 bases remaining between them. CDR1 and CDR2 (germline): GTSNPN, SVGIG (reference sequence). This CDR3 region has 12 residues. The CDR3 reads CAWSVAYREAFF. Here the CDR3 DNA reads TGTGCCTGGAGTGTAGCCTACAGGGAAGCTTTCTTT.